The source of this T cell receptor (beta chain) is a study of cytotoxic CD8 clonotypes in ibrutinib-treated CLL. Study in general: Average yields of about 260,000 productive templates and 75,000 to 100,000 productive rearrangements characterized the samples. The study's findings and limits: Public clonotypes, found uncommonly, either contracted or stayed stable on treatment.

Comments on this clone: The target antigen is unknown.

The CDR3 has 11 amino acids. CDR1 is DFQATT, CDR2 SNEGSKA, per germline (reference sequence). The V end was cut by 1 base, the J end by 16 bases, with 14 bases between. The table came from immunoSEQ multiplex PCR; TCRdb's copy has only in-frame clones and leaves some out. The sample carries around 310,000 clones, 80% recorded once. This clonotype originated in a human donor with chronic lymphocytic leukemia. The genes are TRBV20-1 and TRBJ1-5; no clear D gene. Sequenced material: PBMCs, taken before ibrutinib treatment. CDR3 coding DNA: TGCAGTGCTAGAGGGGCCGATTATGCCCATTTT. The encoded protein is CSARGADYAHF.